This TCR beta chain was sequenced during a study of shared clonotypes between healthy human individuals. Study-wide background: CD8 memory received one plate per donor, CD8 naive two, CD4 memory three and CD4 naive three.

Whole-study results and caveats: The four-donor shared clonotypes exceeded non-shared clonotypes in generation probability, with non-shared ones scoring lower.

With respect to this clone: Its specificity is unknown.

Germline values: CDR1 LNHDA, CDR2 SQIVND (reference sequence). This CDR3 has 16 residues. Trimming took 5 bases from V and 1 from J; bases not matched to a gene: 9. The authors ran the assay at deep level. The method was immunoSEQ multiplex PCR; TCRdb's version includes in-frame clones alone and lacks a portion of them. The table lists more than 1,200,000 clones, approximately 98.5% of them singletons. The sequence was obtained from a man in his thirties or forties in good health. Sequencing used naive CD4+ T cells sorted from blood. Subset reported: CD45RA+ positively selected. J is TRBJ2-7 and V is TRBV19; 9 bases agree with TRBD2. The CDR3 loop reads CASSDSGSEGSYEQYF. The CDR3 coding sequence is TGTGCCAGTAGTGATAGCGGGAGTGAGGGGTCCTACGAGCAGTACTTC.